These 7 T cell receptor beta chains originate from one sample sequenced in a study of T-cell memory formation after mild COVID-19 listed by TCRdb under 2021. The library was built by means of 5' RACE. This sample was sequenced with an Illumina NovaSeq 6000. TCRdb took the public reads, trimmed them with fastp at Q25, ran MiXCR for clone calling and kept in-frame beta chains. Every distinct CDR3 protein forms one entry, paired with its most common genes and DNA. Across this sample there are about 340,000 distinct CDR3 sequences, with about 21% seen only once. Jointly, the top ten make up approximately 12% of the sample. Sequencing was carried out using PBMCs or a T cell subset sorted from them (not recorded which). These receptors all come from an adult woman who had mild COVID-19 (a few samples of this study predate the infection). The sample titles of this study are shuffled in the database, so cell type and time point are left out; the donor was told from shared clones.

The chain links TRBV6-1 to TRBJ2-4, with D perhaps matching TRBD1 (6 bases). The V gene lost 9 bases and the J gene lost 6 bases, with 15 bases spanning the gap. CDR3 length equals 13 residues. The germline V gene encodes CDR1 MNHNS and CDR2 SASEGT. The DNA for the CDR3 is TGTGCCAGACCAAAACAGGGTGGAAACATTCAGTACTTC. Its protein is CARPKQGGNIQYF.

V gene TRBV5-4 combines with J gene TRBJ2-1, with D possibly TRBD1 on 5 matching bases. The V gene's germline CDR1 is SGHNT and CDR2 YYREEE (reference sequence). The V and J ends lost 1 base and 7 bases respectively, with 9 bases between them. This CDR3 contains 13 residues. CDR3 sequence: CASSLRGGNEQFF. In DNA form, the CDR3 reads TGTGCCAGCAGCTTGAGGGGCGGAAATGAGCAGTTCTTC.

This clonotype was recorded at least ten times. CDR3 in amino acids: CASSQPGQNTEAFF. The CDR3 DNA follows: TGCGCCAGCAGCCAACCGGGACAGAACACTGAAGCTTTCTTT. The chain links TRBV4-3 to TRBJ1-1; maybe TRBD1 (6 bases). Germline V CDR1 and CDR2: LGHNA, YSLEER. This CDR3 spans 14 amino acids. V was shortened by 2 bases and J by 1 base, with 8 bases between the two germline ends.

This clonotype was recorded a few times. V is TRBV6-5 and J is TRBJ2-2; D gene uncertain. Per germline, CDR1 MNHEY and CDR2 SVGAGI. This CDR3 is 17 amino acids long. Between the trimmed V and J ends, which lost 2 bases and 7 bases, there was a span of 20 bases. CDR3: CASSYVWAAQQVGELFF. In DNA form, the CDR3 reads TGTGCCAGCAGTTACGTTTGGGCAGCCCAACAAGTCGGGGAGCTGTTTTTT.

This clonotype was counted only a few times. The V and J genes are TRBV9 and TRBJ1-2; D gene uncertain. V was cut by 8 bases and J by 0 bases, with 8 bases left in between. Germline-derived CDR1 and CDR2 are SGDLS and YYNGEE. The CDR3 is 12 amino acids. The CDR3 nucleotides read TGTGCCAGTCGGGCGGCTAACTATGGCTACACCTTC. Translating gives CASRAANYGYTF.

This clonotype was seen ten or more times. The rearrangement joins TRBV5-1 to TRBJ2-3; 8 bases align to TRBD1. The V gene end was trimmed by 0 bases and the J gene end by 4 bases; junction bases not matched to a gene: 7. CDR3 length: 16 amino acids. Germline CDR1 reads SGHRS; CDR2 reads YFSETQ. The CDR3: CASSLAGRGLPDTQYF. CDR3 in DNA: TGCGCCAGCAGCTTGGCCGGCAGGGGGCTCCCAGATACGCAGTATTTT.

The gene calls are TRBV24-1 and TRBJ2-3, with 12 bases lining up with TRBD2. Germline values: CDR1 KGHDR, CDR2 SFDVKD. V shed 4 bases, J shed 5 bases, and the junction held 9 bases outside the gene matches. CDR3 length: 17 residues. The CDR3 loop reads CATSDRRTSGMVDTQYF. Here the CDR3 DNA reads TGTGCCACCAGTGACAGGAGGACTAGCGGGATGGTAGATACGCAGTATTTT.